This note documents a single T cell receptor beta chain sequence. Its cognate antigen is unknown. CDR1 is SGDLS and CDR2 is YYNGEE in the germline V gene. V shed 2 bases, J shed 8 bases, and the junction held 18 bases outside the gene matches. This CDR3 comprises 17 residues. Produced via immunoSEQ multiplex PCR; TCRdb's table is partial and in-frame only. The table has around 50,000 clones, 70% to 90% seen once; the top ten hold about 0.8%. The data stem from a study of OX40 agonist ivuxolimab in advanced cancers. Study information: Partial responses were achieved by three patients, of whom one had hepatocellular carcinoma and two had cutaneous melanoma. Study-wide results and limits: Specificity for antigen went undetermined in the expanded peripheral T cells. Partly responding patients at 0.1-3.0 mg/kg showed some of the smallest clonal expansion.

The chain is built from TRBV9 and TRBJ1-2; 7 bases fit TRBD1. This clonotype was obtained from an adult with an advanced solid tumor such as melanoma, head and neck, liver or kidney cancer. Sequenced material: CD4+ or CD8+ T cells sorted from blood, taken in a trial of the OX40 agonist ivuxolimab. CDR3 region: CASSVDDLTGLLGGYTF. The DNA of the CDR3 is TGTGCCAGCAGCGTCGATGACCTGACAGGGCTCCTTGGGGGCTACACCTTC.